Here is one T cell receptor (beta chain) with its context. As yet, its antigen is unknown. The data were taken from a study of OX40 agonist ivuxolimab in advanced cancers. Clones were read by immunoSEQ multiplex PCR, and TCRdb kept only the in-frame ones, dropping some. The profile covers 30,000 to 35,000 clones, with roughly 90% appearing a single time and 25% to 35% taken by the ten largest. Overall study results and limits: No antigen was identified for the clonally expanded peripheral T cells.

This clonotype was obtained from an adult with an advanced solid tumor such as melanoma, head and neck, liver or kidney cancer. This sample comprised CD4+ or CD8+ T cells sorted from blood, obtained in a trial of the OX40 agonist ivuxolimab.

The CDR3 is CASSLRLEKSTWEQYF. The CDR3 nucleotides read TGTGCCAGCAGTTTACGGCTTGAGAAATCGACGTGGGAGCAGTACTTC. J is TRBJ2-7 and V is TRBV28; D uncertain. V lost 2 bases, J lost 7 bases, and 21 bases lay in between. The CDR3 length is 16 residues. Per the germline V gene, CDR1 is MDHEN and CDR2 is SYDVKM.